Presented here are 25 T cell receptor beta chains from one specimen sequenced in a study of shared clonotypes between healthy human individuals. Assay: immunoSEQ multiplex PCR; the TCRdb copy retains only in-frame clones and omits some. Among some 1,600,000 clones listed, around 98% were seen once. Sequencing was performed on naive CD4+ T cells sorted from blood. The subset here: CD45RA+ positively selected. These receptors were taken from a young man in good health.

The chain has TRBV4-1 and TRBJ2-3; tentative D call: TRBD2 (5 bases). This CDR3 spans 16 amino acids. Per germline, CDR1 MGHRA and CDR2 YSYEKL. Deletions cut 2 bases from V and 2 bases from J, with 14 bases between. CDR3 sequence (DNA): TGCGCCAGCAGCCAACCTATTGGACTTATCACAGATACGCAGTATTTT. It codes for CASSQPIGLITDTQYF.

This clone was detected once. The chain couples TRBV2 to TRBJ2-3, with a tentative D call TRBD1 (5 bases). Between the trimmed V and J ends, which lost 6 bases and 1 base, there was a span of 14 bases. In germline, CDR1 is SNHLY, CDR2 FYNNEI. The CDR3 is 15 residues long. DNA for the CDR3: TGTGCCAGCAGAAGGGGTGGTAGGGGCACAGATACGCAGTATTTT. Its protein product is CASRRGGRGTDTQYF.

This chain uses TRBV5-1 with TRBJ2-7, with TRBD2 identical over 7 bases. The length of the CDR3 is 14 residues. V trimming: 4 bases; J trimming: 2 bases; junction bases outside the gene matches: 6. Germline-derived CDR1 and CDR2 are SGHRS and YFSETQ. CDR3 sequence: CASSPERGAYEQYF. DNA for the CDR3: TGCGCCAGCAGCCCCGAGCGGGGAGCCTACGAGCAGTACTTC.

Turning to this clone: The sample contains more than one DNA sequence encoding this CDR3. The chain has TRBV30 and TRBJ2-7, with D possibly matching TRBD2 (6 bases). This CDR3 comprises 11 residues. V shed 0 bases and J shed 7 bases, with 7 bases lying between them. Germline loops: CDR1 GTSNPN, CDR2 SVGIG (reference sequence). The chain's CDR3 is CAWSVGGEQYF. As DNA, the CDR3 is TGTGCCTGGAGTGTGGGGGGTGAGCAGTACTTC.

This chain links TRBV7-8 with TRBJ1-1; TRBD1 might be the D (5 bases). CDR1 is SGHVS, CDR2 FQNEAQ, per germline. With 5 bases removed from V and 5 bases from J, the gap between germline ends came to 15 bases. The CDR3 has 14 amino acids. The CDR3 region is CASSLRDGGTEAFF. As DNA, the CDR3 is TGTGCCAGCAGCCTAAGGGACGGTGGGACTGAAGCTTTCTTT.

On this clone: The junction differs from germline at one of its ends, possibly a read error. The gene calls are TRBV7-7 and TRBJ2-3; 10 positions match TRBD1. The germline gives CDR1 SSHAT, CDR2 FNYEAQ (reference sequence). CDR3 length: 15 residues. In nucleotides, the CDR3 is TGTGCTAGCAGCTTAATTGGGACAGGGGCAGATACGCAGTATTTT. It translates to CASSLIGTGADTQYF.

This rearrangement joins TRBV6-5 to TRBJ2-5; TRBD1 matches at 9 bases. The junction had 5 bases not matched to a gene; V was cut back by 5 bases and J by 7 bases. The length of the CDR3 is 13 residues. Per germline, CDR1 MNHEY and CDR2 SVGAGI. CDR3 in amino acids: CASSDRGFGTQYF. CDR3 DNA: TGTGCCAGCAGTGACAGGGGGTTTGGGACCCAGTACTTC.

V usage is TRBV6-1 and J usage is TRBJ2-7, with D tentatively TRBD1 or TRBD2 (6 bases each). V was shortened by 11 bases and J by 2 bases, with 19 bases between the two germline ends. Germline V lookup: CDR1 MNHNS, CDR2 SASEGT. This CDR3 has 14 residues. CDR3: CASGGRRGPYEQYF. The CDR3 nucleotides read TGTGCCTCCGGGGGCAGGCGGGGTCCCTACGAGCAGTACTTC.

V gene TRBV10-1 combines with J gene TRBJ2-7; D is perhaps TRBD2 (6 bases). CDR1 WNHNN and CDR2 SYGVQD come from the germline V gene (reference sequence). Trimming removed 6 bases at V and 6 bases at J, with 27 bases between. The CDR3 runs 17 residues. The CDR3: CASSPASAPRGSSEQYF. CDR3 coding DNA: TGCGCCAGCAGCCCGGCTAGCGCTCCTCGGGGGTCGTCCGAGCAGTACTTC.

CDR3 in DNA: TGTGCCAGCAGTGAACTAGCGATGGGCGGGGAGCTGTTTTTT. Translation: CASSELAMGGELFF. This chain uses TRBV25-1 with TRBJ2-2, with a weak D call TRBD2 (6 bases). V lost 2 bases and J lost 7, with 11 bases in between. The germline CDR1 and CDR2 sequences are MGHDK and SYGVNS. This CDR3 is 14 amino acids long.

The J gene is TRBJ2-7, the V gene TRBV18; 9 nucleotides line up with TRBD1. V was clipped by 4 bases and J by 4 bases; unmatched bases: 14. Germline values: CDR1 KGHSH, CDR2 LQKENI. CDR3 length: 17 residues. The CDR3 reads CASSQHLTGTGFYEQYF. The CDR3 DNA reads TGTGCCAGCTCACAACACCTAACCGGGACAGGGTTTTACGAGCAGTACTTC.

The V gene is TRBV27, the J gene TRBJ2-3; D call uncertain. The CDR3 totals 13 residues. CDR1 and CDR2 (germline): MNHEY, SMNVEV (reference sequence). V was trimmed by 4 bases and J by 4 bases, leaving 9 bases between them. The CDR3 coding sequence is TGTGCCAGCAGTTCCAGAGCCGCAGATACGCAGTATTTT. Encoded protein: CASSSRAADTQYF.

The chain carries TRBV5-1 and TRBJ1-2; weak D call: TRBD1 (6 bases). The CDR3 sequence is 15 residues long. Trimming took off 3 bases at V and 4 bases at J, with 16 bases between the two ends. The germline CDR1 and CDR2 sequences are SGHRS and YFSETQ. The CDR3 protein is CASSSRDTGPYGYTF. In DNA form, the CDR3 reads TGCGCCAGCAGCTCAAGGGACACAGGGCCCTATGGCTACACCTTC.

The V gene is TRBV10-3, the J gene TRBJ2-7, with D perhaps TRBD1 or TRBD2 (7 bases each). The CDR3 has 12 residues. V was clipped by 6 bases and J by 5 bases, with 11 bases between them. Looked up from germline, CDR1 is ENHRY and CDR2 is SYGVKD. The CDR3, as DNA: TGTGCCATCAGCAGGGGGGGAAACGAGCAGTACTTC. It codes for CAISRGGNEQYF.

The rearrangement uses TRBV28 and TRBJ2-7; perhaps TRBD2 as D (5 bases). The germline V gene has CDR1 MDHEN and CDR2 SYDVKM. V was shortened by 6 bases and J by 7 bases, with 16 bases between the two germline ends. The CDR3 length is 13 residues. The CDR3 DNA reads as TGTGCCAGCAGCCCCGGAAGCGGTAGGGAGCAGTACTTC. Protein sequence: CASSPGSGREQYF.

The genes are TRBV5-1 and TRBJ1-1; 9 bases fit TRBD1. V dropped 5 bases and J dropped 3; count of bases not matched to a gene: 11. This CDR3 contains 16 residues. Germline V gene lookup returns CDR1 SGHRS and CDR2 YFSETQ. This CDR3 is CASRTGTGWFDTEAFF. The CDR3 coding sequence is TGCGCCAGCAGAACCGGGACAGGGTGGTTTGACACTGAAGCTTTCTTT.

This clone was seen only once. The chain is built from TRBV18 and TRBJ2-1, with D possibly TRBD1 on 6 matching bases. Germline loops: CDR1 KGHSH, CDR2 LQKENI. This CDR3 is 18 amino acids long. Between the trimmed V and J ends, which lost 3 bases and 2 bases, there was a span of 20 bases. CDR3 bases: TGTGCCAGCTCACCGAGCCGGAGCGGACAGCGGACCTACAATGAGCAGTTCTTC. Its protein is CASSPSRSGQRTYNEQFF.

The V and J genes are TRBV4-1 and TRBJ2-1, with D perhaps matching TRBD2 (7 bases). The germline CDR1 and CDR2 sequences are MGHRA and YSYEKL. Trimming shortened V by 2 bases and J by 0 bases, and 17 bases separated the two germline ends. CDR3 size: 18 residues. CDR3 sequence (DNA): TGCGCCAGCAGCCAATCGGGGGCGGGAGCGAGCTCCTACAATGAGCAGTTCTTC. Protein sequence: CASSQSGAGASSYNEQFF.

In this sample, this clone turned up once. This sequence joins TRBV13 and TRBJ2-7; 11 bases fit TRBD2. J was trimmed by 5 bases and V by 5 bases; bases with no gene match: 11. The CDR3 totals 16 residues. Germline V CDR1 and CDR2: PRHDT, FYEKMQ (reference sequence). As DNA, the CDR3 is TGTGCCAGCAGCCCGTTCCGGACTAGCGGGTCAGACGAGCAGTACTTC. Translated: CASSPFRTSGSDEQYF.

On this clone: The same CDR3 is also encoded by other DNA sequences in this sample. The chain has TRBV9 and TRBJ1-1, with TRBD1 matching 8 bases. The junction had 8 bases not matched to a gene; V was cut back by 0 bases and J by 4 bases. From germline, CDR1 is SGDLS and CDR2 YYNGEE. CDR3 length: 16 residues. CDR3 in DNA: TGTGCCAGCAGCGTAGGAGGACAGGGATTGGGCACTGAAGCTTTCTTT. Residues: CASSVGGQGLGTEAFF. Filled out from reference TRBV9 and TRBJ1-1, the complete variable domain reads DSGVTQTPKHLITATGQRVTLRCSPRSGDLSVYWYQQSLDQGLQFLIQYYNGEERAKGNILERFSAQQFPDLHSELNLSSLELGDSALYFCASSVGGQGLGTEAFFGQGTRLTVV.

The V and J genes are TRBV19 and TRBJ1-5; perhaps TRBD1 as D (6 bases). The germline gives CDR1 LNHDA, CDR2 SQIVND (reference sequence). V was trimmed by 10 bases and J by 8 bases, leaving 15 bases between them. This CDR3 is built from 12 residues. The DNA for the CDR3 is TGTGCCACCCGGAGGGGGGGGGAGCCCCAGCATTTT. Translating it yields CATRRGGEPQHF.

The chain recombines TRBV19 with TRBJ2-7; D is possibly TRBD1 (5 bases). V was trimmed by 5 bases and J by 6 bases, leaving 14 bases between them. Germline V lookup: CDR1 LNHDA, CDR2 SQIVND (reference sequence). There are 13 residues in the CDR3. The CDR3 DNA reads as TGTGCCAGTAGTCGCCAGGGTGGCGGCGAGCAGTACTTC. This sequence encodes CASSRQGGGEQYF.

This chain connects TRBV6-6 to TRBJ2-1; 9 positions agree with TRBD1. J lost 9 bases, V lost 6 bases, and 12 bases had no gene match. Germline lookup yields CDR1 MNHNY and CDR2 SVGAGI (reference sequence). The CDR3 totals 15 residues. The CDR3 sequence: CASSPQGTGIGEQFF. DNA of the CDR3: TGTGCCAGCAGCCCACAAGGGACAGGGATCGGTGAGCAGTTCTTC.

This chain uses TRBV6-1 with TRBJ1-1, with a weak D call TRBD1 (5 bases). The CDR3 is 13 amino acids. Germline values: CDR1 MNHNS, CDR2 SASEGT. V gave up 6 bases and J gave up 4 bases, with 12 bases separating them. DNA of the CDR3: TGTGCCAGCAGCTGGACACGGTCCACTGAAGCTTTCTTT. This codes for CASSWTRSTEAFF.

V and J are TRBV5-1 and TRBJ1-2; 9 positions match TRBD1. CDR1 and CDR2 from the germline V gene are SGHRS and YFSETQ. With 4 bases clipped from V and 3 bases from J, the junction kept 7 bases outside the gene matches. The CDR3 length is 15 residues. The DNA for the CDR3 is TGCGCCAGCAGCCCTGGACAGGGGAAGGACTATGGCTACACCTTC. Its translation is CASSPGQGKDYGYTF.